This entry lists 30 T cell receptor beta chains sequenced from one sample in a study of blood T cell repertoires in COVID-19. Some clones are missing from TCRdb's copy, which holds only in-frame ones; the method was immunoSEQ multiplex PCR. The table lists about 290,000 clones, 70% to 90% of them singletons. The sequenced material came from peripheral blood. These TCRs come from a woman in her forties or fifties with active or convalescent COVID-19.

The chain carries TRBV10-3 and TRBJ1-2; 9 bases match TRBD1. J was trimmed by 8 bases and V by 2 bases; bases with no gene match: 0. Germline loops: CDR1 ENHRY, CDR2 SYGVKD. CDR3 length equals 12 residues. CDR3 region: CAISETGGGYTF. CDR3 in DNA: TGTGCCATCAGTGAGACAGGGGGCGGCTACACCTTC.

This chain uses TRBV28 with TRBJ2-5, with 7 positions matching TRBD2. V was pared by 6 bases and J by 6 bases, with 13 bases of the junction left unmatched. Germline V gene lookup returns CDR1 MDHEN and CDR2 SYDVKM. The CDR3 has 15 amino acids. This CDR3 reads CASSPPWGGGKTQYF. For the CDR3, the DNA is TGTGCCAGCAGCCCCCCTTGGGGGGGTGGTAAGACCCAGTACTTC.

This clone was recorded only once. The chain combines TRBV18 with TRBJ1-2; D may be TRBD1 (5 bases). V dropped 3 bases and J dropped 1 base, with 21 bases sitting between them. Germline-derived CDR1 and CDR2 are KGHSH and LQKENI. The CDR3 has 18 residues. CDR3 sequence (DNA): TGTGCCAGCTCACCCCAAGTTCCCCCAGGGCTACTTAACTATGGCTACACCTTC. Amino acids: CASSPQVPPGLLNYGYTF.

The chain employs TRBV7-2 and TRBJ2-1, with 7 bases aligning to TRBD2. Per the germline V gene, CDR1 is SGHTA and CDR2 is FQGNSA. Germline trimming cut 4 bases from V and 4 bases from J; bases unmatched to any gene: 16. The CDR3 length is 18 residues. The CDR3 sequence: CASSSTTIRGRVYNEQFF. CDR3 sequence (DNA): TGTGCCAGCAGCTCGACGACAATTAGAGGGAGGGTTTACAATGAGCAGTTCTTC. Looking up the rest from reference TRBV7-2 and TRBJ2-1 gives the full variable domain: GAGVSQSPSNKVTEKGKDVELRCDPISGHTALYWYRQSLGQGLEFLIYFQGNSAPDKSGLPSDRFSAERTGGSVSTLTIQRTQQEDSAVYLCASSSTTIRGRVYNEQFFGPGTRLTVL.

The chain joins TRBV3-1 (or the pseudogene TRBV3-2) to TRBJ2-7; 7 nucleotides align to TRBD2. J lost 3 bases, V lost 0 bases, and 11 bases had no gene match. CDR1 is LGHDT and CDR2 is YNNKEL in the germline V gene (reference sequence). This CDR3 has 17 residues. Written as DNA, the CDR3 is TGTGCCAGCAGCCAAGAGACTGGACTAGGAACCCGCTACGAGCAGTACTTC. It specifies CASSQETGLGTRYEQYF.

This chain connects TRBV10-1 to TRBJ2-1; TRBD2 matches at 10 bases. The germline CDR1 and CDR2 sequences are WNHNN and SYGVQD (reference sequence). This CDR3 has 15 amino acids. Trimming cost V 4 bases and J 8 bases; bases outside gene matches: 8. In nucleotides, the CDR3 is TGCGCCAGCAGTGGTCCGGCTAGCGGGAGCTATGAGCAGTTCTTC. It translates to CASSGPASGSYEQFF.

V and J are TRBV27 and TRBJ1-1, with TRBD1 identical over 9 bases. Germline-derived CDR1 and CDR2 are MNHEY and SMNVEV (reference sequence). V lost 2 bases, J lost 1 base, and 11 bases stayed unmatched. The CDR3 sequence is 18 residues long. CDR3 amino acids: CASSLGGTGSWPNTEAFF. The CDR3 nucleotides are TGTGCCAGCAGTTTAGGTGGGACAGGGAGTTGGCCGAACACTGAAGCTTTCTTT.

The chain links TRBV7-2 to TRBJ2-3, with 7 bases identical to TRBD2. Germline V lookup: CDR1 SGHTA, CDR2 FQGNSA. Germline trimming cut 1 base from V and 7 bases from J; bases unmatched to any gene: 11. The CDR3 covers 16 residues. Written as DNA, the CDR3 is TGTGCCAGCAGCTTAGAGGTACATAGCGGGTTCAATACGCAGTATTTT. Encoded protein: CASSLEVHSGFNTQYF.

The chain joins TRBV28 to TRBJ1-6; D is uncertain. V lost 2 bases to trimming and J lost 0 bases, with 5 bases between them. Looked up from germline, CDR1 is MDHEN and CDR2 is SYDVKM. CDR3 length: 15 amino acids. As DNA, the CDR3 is TGTGCCAGCAGTTTACTCAGCTCCTATAATTCACCCCTCCACTTT. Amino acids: CASSLLSSYNSPLHF.

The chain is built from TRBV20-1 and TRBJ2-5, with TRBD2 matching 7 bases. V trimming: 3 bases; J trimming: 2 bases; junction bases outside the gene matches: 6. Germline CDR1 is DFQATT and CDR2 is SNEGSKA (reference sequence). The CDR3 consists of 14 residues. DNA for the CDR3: TGCAGTGCTAGTCGTACTAGCGAACAAGAGACCCAGTACTTC. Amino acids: CSASRTSEQETQYF.

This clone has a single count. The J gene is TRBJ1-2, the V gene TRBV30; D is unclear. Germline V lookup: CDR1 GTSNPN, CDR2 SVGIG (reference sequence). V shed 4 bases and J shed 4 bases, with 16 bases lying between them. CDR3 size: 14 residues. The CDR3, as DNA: TGTGCCTGGACCCAAAGGCAGAGAGGCTATGGCTACACCTTC. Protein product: CAWTQRQRGYGYTF.

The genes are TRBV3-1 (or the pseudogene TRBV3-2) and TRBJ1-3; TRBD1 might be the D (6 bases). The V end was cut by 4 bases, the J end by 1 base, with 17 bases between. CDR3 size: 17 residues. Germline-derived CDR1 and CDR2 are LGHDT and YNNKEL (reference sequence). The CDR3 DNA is TGTGCCAGCAGCCCCTCGGACAGTATAAGGTCTGGAAACACCATATATTTT. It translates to CASSPSDSIRSGNTIYF.

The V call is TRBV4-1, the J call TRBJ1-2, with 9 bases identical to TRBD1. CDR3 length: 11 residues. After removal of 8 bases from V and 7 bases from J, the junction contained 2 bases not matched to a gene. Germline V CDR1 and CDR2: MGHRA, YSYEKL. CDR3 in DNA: TGCGCCAGCGGGACAGGGCTTGGCTACACCTTC. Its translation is CASGTGLGYTF.

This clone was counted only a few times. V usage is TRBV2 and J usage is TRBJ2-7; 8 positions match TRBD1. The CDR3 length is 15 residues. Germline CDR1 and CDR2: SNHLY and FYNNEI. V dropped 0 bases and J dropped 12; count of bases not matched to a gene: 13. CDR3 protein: CASSEAVRTGNLRYF. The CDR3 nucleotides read TGTGCCAGCAGTGAAGCGGTTCGGACAGGGAATCTTCGGTACTTC.

CDR3 in amino acids: CASSPHTGGGYTF. The CDR3 DNA reads as TGTGCCAGCAGCCCCCACACAGGGGGAGGCTACACCTTC. The chain has TRBV7-9 and TRBJ1-2; 8 nucleotides line up with TRBD1. The CDR3 runs 13 residues. After removal of 5 bases from V and 8 bases from J, the junction contained 7 bases not matched to a gene. The germline V gene encodes CDR1 SEHNR and CDR2 FQNEAQ (reference sequence).

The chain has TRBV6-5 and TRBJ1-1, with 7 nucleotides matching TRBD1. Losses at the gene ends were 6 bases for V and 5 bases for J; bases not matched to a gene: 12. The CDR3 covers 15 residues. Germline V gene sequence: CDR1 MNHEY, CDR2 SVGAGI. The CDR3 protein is CASSPGHARGTEAFF. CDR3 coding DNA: TGTGCCAGCAGCCCCGGCCACGCCAGGGGGACTGAAGCTTTCTTT.

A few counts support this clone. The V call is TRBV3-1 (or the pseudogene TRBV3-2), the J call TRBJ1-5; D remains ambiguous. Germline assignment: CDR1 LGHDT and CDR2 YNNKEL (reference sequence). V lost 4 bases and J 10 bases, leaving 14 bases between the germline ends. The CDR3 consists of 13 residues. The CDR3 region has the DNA TGTGCCAGCAGCCGAAGATTCGGTGCACCCCAGCATTTT. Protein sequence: CASSRRFGAPQHF.

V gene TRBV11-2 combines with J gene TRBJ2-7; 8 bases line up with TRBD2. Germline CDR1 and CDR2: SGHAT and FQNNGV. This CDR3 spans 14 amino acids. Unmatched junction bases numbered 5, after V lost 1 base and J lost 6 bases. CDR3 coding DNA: TGTGCCAGCAGCTTAGCTGGTAGCGGGACCGAGCAGTACTTC. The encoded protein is CASSLAGSGTEQYF.

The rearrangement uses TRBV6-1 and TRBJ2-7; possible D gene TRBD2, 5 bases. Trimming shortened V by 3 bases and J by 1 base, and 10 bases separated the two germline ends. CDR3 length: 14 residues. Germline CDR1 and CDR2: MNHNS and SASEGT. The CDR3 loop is CASSDAGNSYEQYF. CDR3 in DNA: TGTGCCAGCAGTGACGCGGGTAATTCCTACGAGCAGTACTTC.

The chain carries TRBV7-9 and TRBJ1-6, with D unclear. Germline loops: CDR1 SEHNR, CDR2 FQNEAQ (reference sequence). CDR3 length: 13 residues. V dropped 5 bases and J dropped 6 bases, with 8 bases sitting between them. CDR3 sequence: CASSLHSNSPLHF. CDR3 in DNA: TGTGCCAGCAGCCTCCATAGTAATTCACCCCTCCACTTT.

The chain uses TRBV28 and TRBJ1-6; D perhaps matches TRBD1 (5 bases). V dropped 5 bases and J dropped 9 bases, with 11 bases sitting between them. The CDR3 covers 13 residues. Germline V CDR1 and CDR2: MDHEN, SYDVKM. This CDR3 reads CASSIGTPSPLHF. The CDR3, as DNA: TGTGCCAGCAGTATCGGGACTCCTTCACCCCTCCACTTT.

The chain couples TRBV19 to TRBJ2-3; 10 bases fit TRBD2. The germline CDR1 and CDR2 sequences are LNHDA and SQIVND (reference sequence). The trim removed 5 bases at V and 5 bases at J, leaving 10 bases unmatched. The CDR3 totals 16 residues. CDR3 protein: CASSYPSGSSIDTQYF. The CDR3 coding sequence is TGTGCCAGTAGTTACCCTAGCGGGAGCTCGATAGATACGCAGTATTTT.

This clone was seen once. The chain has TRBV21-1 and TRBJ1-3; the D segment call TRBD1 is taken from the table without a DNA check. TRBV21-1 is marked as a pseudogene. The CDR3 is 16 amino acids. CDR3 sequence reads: CASSAGTGGARNTIYF. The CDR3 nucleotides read TGTGCCAGCAGCGCCGGGACAGGGGGCGCGAGAAACACCATATATTTT.

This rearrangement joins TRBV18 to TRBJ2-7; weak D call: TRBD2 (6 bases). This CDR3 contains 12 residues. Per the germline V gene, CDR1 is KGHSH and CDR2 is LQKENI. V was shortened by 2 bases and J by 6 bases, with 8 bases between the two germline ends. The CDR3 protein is CASSPSGPEQYF. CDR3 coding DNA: TGTGCCAGCTCACCAAGCGGGCCCGAGCAGTACTTC.

The CDR3 region has the DNA TGTGCCAGCAGTTTCTCGAACAACGGCTACACCTTC. It yields the protein CASSFSNNGYTF. This sequence joins TRBV12-3 or TRBV12-4 and TRBJ1-2, with D unclear. Trimming pared 3 bases from V and 8 bases from J, leaving 10 bases between. The CDR3 loop spans 12 amino acids.

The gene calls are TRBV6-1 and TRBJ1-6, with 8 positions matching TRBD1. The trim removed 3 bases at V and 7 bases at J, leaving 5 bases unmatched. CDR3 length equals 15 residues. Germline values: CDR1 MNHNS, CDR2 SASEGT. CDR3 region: CASSEGTGRNSPLHF. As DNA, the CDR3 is TGTGCCAGCAGTGAGGGGACAGGACGCAATTCACCCCTCCACTTT.

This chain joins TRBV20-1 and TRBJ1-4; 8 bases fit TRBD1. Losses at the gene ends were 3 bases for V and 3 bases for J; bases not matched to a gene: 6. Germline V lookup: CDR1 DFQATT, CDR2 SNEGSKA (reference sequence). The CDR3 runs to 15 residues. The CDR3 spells CSASGNRGSNEKLFF. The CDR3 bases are TGCAGTGCTAGTGGAAACAGGGGGTCTAATGAAAAACTGTTTTTT.

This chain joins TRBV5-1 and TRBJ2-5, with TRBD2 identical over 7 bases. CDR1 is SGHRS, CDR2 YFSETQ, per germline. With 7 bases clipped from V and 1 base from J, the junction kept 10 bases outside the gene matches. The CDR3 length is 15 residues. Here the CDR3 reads CASSVGSGSQETQYF. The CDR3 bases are TGCGCCAGCTCGGTGGGTAGCGGGTCCCAAGAGACCCAGTACTTC.

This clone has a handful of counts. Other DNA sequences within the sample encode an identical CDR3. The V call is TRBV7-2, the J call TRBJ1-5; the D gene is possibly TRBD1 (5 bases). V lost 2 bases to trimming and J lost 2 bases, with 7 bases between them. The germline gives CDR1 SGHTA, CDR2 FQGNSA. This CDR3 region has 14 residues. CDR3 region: CASSLLGGNQPQHF. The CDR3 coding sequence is TGTGCCAGCAGCTTACTAGGGGGCAATCAGCCCCAGCATTTT.

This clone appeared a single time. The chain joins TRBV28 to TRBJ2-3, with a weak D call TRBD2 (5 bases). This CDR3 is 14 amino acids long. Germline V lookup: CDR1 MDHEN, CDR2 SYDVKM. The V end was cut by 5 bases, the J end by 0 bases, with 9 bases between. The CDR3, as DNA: TGTGCCAGCAGTACTAGGTCTAGCACAGATACGCAGTATTTT. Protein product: CASSTRSSTDTQYF.